These 20 T cell receptor beta chains were all obtained from the same sample, sequenced in a study of T cells in Graves' hyperthyroidism and ophthalmopathy. The CDR3 regions of TCR beta were amplified from RNA transcripts. Carried out on the TCR CDR3, a first-round RT-PCR used the HTBI primer set. Each CDR3 protein gets one entry after TCRdb re-called the multiplex PCR reads with MiXCR. The table lists 360,000 or so distinct CDR3 sequences, 15% to 20% of them singletons. Specimen: blood. These receptor sequences come from a woman in her thirties or forties with Graves' ophthalmopathy.

This clonotype has a count of ten or more. The gene calls are TRBV6-8 and TRBJ2-2; D is perhaps TRBD1 (5 bases). Germline V gene data show CDR1 as MNHGY and CDR2 as SAAAGT. This CDR3 region has 16 residues. Trimming stripped 1 base from V and 2 bases from J, with 11 bases between. In DNA form, the CDR3 reads TGTGCCAGCAGTTACTTTGCCAGGGATAACACCGGGGAGCTGTTTTTT. It specifies CASSYFARDNTGELFF.

Ten or more counts support this clonotype. The chain couples TRBV9 to TRBJ2-7, with TRBD1 matching over 7 bases. CDR1 is SGDLS and CDR2 is YYNGEE in the germline V gene. There are 16 residues in the CDR3. Trimming took 0 bases from V and 0 from J; bases not matched to a gene: 6. CDR3: CASSVGGGDSSYEQYF. CDR3 in DNA: TGTGCCAGCAGCGTAGGTGGTGGGGACAGCTCCTACGAGCAGTACTTC.

V and J are TRBV19 and TRBJ1-2; 7 positions match TRBD1. The CDR3 contains 12 residues. V lost 7 bases to trimming and J lost 5 bases; unmatched junction nucleotides: 4. Per germline, CDR1 LNHDA and CDR2 SQIVND (reference sequence). The CDR3, as DNA: TGTGCCAGTACACAGGGGATTTATGGCTACACCTTC. It specifies CASTQGIYGYTF.

This clonotype was recorded at least ten times. The rearrangement uses TRBV2 and TRBJ2-7; D is unresolved. V lost 8 bases and J 2 bases, leaving 13 bases between the germline ends. Germline-derived CDR1 and CDR2 are SNHLY and FYNNEI. CDR3 size: 13 residues. As DNA, the CDR3 is TGTGCCAGCTCCCGCTCAGGCCCCTACGAGCAGTACTTC. Protein sequence: CASSRSGPYEQYF. Supplemented by reference TRBV2 and TRBJ2-7, the full variable domain reads EPEVTQTPSHQVTQMGQEVILRCVPISNHLYFYWYRQILGQKVEFLVSFYNNEISEKSEIFDDQFSVERPDGSNFTLKIRSTKLEDSAMYFCASSRSGPYEQYFGPGTRLTVT.

This clonotype has ten or more counts. CDR3 DNA: TGCGCCAGCAGCCCGGACAGTTCCAAAGCTTTCTTT. Translating it yields CASSPDSSKAFF. This rearrangement joins TRBV5-1 to TRBJ1-1; D is perhaps TRBD1 (6 bases). Germline V CDR1 and CDR2: SGHRS, YFSETQ. The V and J ends lost 4 bases and 9 bases respectively, with 13 bases between them. The CDR3 is 12 amino acids.

This clonotype was observed at least ten times. The gene calls are TRBV28 and TRBJ1-2; the match to TRBD1 covers 7 bases. Germline assignment: CDR1 MDHEN and CDR2 SYDVKM. The CDR3 runs 13 residues. V was pared by 5 bases and J by 5 bases, with 5 bases of the junction left unmatched. CDR3 amino acids: CASSPTGTYGYTF. The CDR3 bases are TGTGCCAGCAGTCCGACAGGGACGTATGGCTACACCTTC.

The gene calls are TRBV7-2 and TRBJ2-1; 7 bases map to TRBD2. Germline values: CDR1 SGHTA, CDR2 FQGNSA. With V trimmed by 5 bases and J by 9 bases, 7 bases remained unmatched. The CDR3 loop spans 13 amino acids. The CDR3 region has the DNA TGTGCCAGCAGCCCGGGACTATTTGGTGAGCAGTTCTTC. Translating gives CASSPGLFGEQFF.

This clonotype was recorded a few times. The chain couples TRBV6-1 to TRBJ1-2; 12 nucleotides match TRBD1. The germline CDR1 and CDR2 sequences are MNHNS and SASEGT. The CDR3 length is 14 residues. V gave up 6 bases and J gave up 8 bases; unmatched junction bases: 7. In DNA, the CDR3 is TGTGCCAGCAGGGGGGACAGGGGGCCTCGGGGCTACACCTTC. Translated: CASRGDRGPRGYTF.

This clonotype was counted many times. This chain uses TRBV11-2 with TRBJ2-7, with TRBD2 matching over 8 bases. This CDR3 region has 15 residues. V lost 1 base to trimming and J lost 7 bases; unmatched junction nucleotides: 9. Germline CDR1 reads SGHAT; CDR2 reads FQNNGV. Here the CDR3 DNA reads TGTGCCAGCAGCTTAGGGAGCGGGAGTATGAGGGAGCAGTACTTC. Residues: CASSLGSGSMREQYF.

This clonotype was recorded many times. This chain uses TRBV19 with TRBJ1-2; 12 bases match TRBD1. The V segment lost 7 bases and the J segment 5 bases; nucleotides outside the gene matches: 8. The germline V gene has CDR1 LNHDA and CDR2 SQIVND (reference sequence). This CDR3 spans 15 amino acids. The DNA for the CDR3 is TGTGCCAGTACCCTTGGGACAGGGGGCTTGTATGGCTACACCTTC. Translated: CASTLGTGGLYGYTF.

This clonotype was seen at least ten times. The chain is built from TRBV6-1 and TRBJ1-1; D possibly corresponds to TRBD1 (6 bases). This CDR3 has 14 residues. V lost 3 bases and J 4 bases, leaving 12 bases between the germline ends. Germline V CDR1 and CDR2: MNHNS, SASEGT. The CDR3 DNA sequence: TGTGCCAGCAGTGACAGGGGAGTTAGCACTGAAGCTTTCTTT. Its translation is CASSDRGVSTEAFF.

The CDR3 nucleotides read TGTGCCAGCAGCCGGGGCAGCACCTATGGCTACACCTTC. It encodes CASSRGSTYGYTF. This chain uses TRBV7-2 with TRBJ1-2; D may be TRBD1 (5 bases). V lost 5 bases to trimming and J lost 4 bases, with 11 bases between them. Looked up from germline, CDR1 is SGHTA and CDR2 is FQGNSA. CDR3 length equals 13 residues.

This clonotype came up many times. The rearrangement joins TRBV12-3 or TRBV12-4 to TRBJ2-2; the match to TRBD2 covers 14 bases. The V segment lost 6 bases and the J segment 6 bases; nucleotides outside the gene matches: 3. CDR3 size: 15 residues. CDR3 residues: CASRPGLAGAGELFF. The DNA for the CDR3 is TGTGCCAGCAGACCGGGACTAGCGGGAGCCGGGGAGCTGTTTTTT.

This clonotype was seen repeatedly, ten times or more. CDR3 in DNA: TGTGCCAGCAGTTCCCAACTCCGGGAGGTCACTGAAGCTTTCTTT. Translating it yields CASSSQLREVTEAFF. This rearrangement joins TRBV28 to TRBJ1-1, with no clear D. CDR3 length equals 15 residues. Germline V gene data show CDR1 as MDHEN and CDR2 as SYDVKM. Trimming took off 4 bases at V and 4 bases at J, with 16 bases between the two ends.

This clonotype was counted ten times or more. The J gene is TRBJ2-6, the V gene TRBV30, with a weak D call TRBD2 (6 bases). The V gene's germline CDR1 is GTSNPN and CDR2 SVGIG (reference sequence). Trimming removed 4 bases at V and 0 bases at J, with 22 bases between. This CDR3 is built from 19 residues. The CDR3 region is CAWTTAGGRGPSGANVLTF. CDR3 bases: TGTGCCTGGACTACCGCCGGGGGACGGGGCCCCTCTGGGGCCAACGTCCTGACTTTC. Full variable domain (outside the CDR3, taken from reference TRBV30 and TRBJ2-6): SQTIHQWPATLVQPVGSPLSLECTVEGTSNPNLYWYRQAAGRGLQLLFYSVGIGQISSEVPQNLSASRPQDRQFILSSKKLLLSDSGFYLCAWTTAGGRGPSGANVLTFGAGSRLTVL.

The V gene is TRBV11-1, the J gene TRBJ1-1, with 12 bases lining up with TRBD1. Unmatched junction bases numbered 15, after V lost 5 bases and J lost 5 bases. The CDR3 totals 18 residues. CDR1 is SGHAT and CDR2 is FQDESV in the germline V gene (reference sequence). CDR3: CASSELRDRGREGTEAFF. For the CDR3, the DNA is TGTGCCAGCAGCGAACTCCGGGACAGGGGGCGAGAGGGTACTGAAGCTTTCTTT.

The table lists this clonotype with many counts. The chain is built from TRBV7-2 and TRBJ1-1; possibly TRBD1 for D (6 bases). CDR3 length: 15 residues. The germline V gene encodes CDR1 SGHTA and CDR2 FQGNSA. Trimming removed 3 bases at V and 5 bases at J, with 16 bases between. The DNA for the CDR3 is TGTGCCAGCAGCTTCGGGGGGCGTAGACGGACTGAAGCTTTCTTT. It translates to CASSFGGRRRTEAFF.

This sequence joins TRBV6-2 or TRBV6-3 and TRBJ2-5; TRBD1 matches at 10 bases. V was clipped by 2 bases and J by 4 bases; unmatched bases: 19. Germline V CDR1 and CDR2: MNHEY, SVGEGT. The CDR3 has 20 residues. CDR3 sequence: CASSYPESGTGDPVGETQYF. The DNA of the CDR3 is TGTGCCAGCAGTTACCCTGAATCCGGGACAGGGGACCCGGTTGGAGAGACCCAGTACTTC.

This clonotype was seen a single time. This sequence joins TRBV6-1 and TRBJ2-5, with a possible D match to TRBD2 (6 bases). The germline V gene encodes CDR1 MNHNS and CDR2 SASEGT. There are 12 residues in the CDR3. Trimming removed 2 bases from V and 5 bases from J, with 6 bases in between. CDR3 in amino acids: CASSERGETQYF. In nucleotides, the CDR3 is TGTGCCAGCAGTGAACGGGGGGAGACCCAGTACTTC.

At least ten counts were recorded for this clonotype. This rearrangement joins TRBV6-2 or TRBV6-3 to TRBJ1-2; no clear D. This CDR3 has 13 amino acids. CDR1 is MNHEY, CDR2 SVGEGT, per germline. Trimming stripped 6 bases from V and 0 bases from J, with 8 bases between. The CDR3 region has the DNA TGTGCCAGCAGAACGGCCGCTAACTATGGCTACACCTTC. Protein sequence: CASRTAANYGYTF.